A single sample gave rise to the 10 T cell receptor beta chains below, sequenced in a study of human T cells and chemical hapten exposure. TCRdb reprocessed the RACE reads with MiXCR, giving one entry per CDR3 protein. This sample has 70,000 to 85,000 distinct CDR3 sequences, with over 7% found just once. Noted time point: healthy volunteer bleed at 6 weeks. Unseparated into fractions, whole blood served as the source from which total RNA was extracted. Sequenced material: whole blood. Receptor source: a male donor in good health. Some clones in this sample may be carry-over from other donors' samples.

This clonotype was detected only a few times. The chain carries TRBV2 and TRBJ2-3, with no clear D. In germline, CDR1 is SNHLY, CDR2 FYNNEI. The CDR3 has 15 residues. Trimming left V 8 bases short and J 2 bases short, with 17 bases between. The CDR3 is CASAPLTTFTDTQYF. For the CDR3, the DNA is TGTGCCAGCGCACCCCTAACTACTTTCACAGATACGCAGTATTTT.

The chain carries TRBV20-1 and TRBJ2-1; a weak D match, TRBD2 (5 bases). This CDR3 is built from 14 residues. CDR1 and CDR2 (germline): DFQATT, SNEGSKA (reference sequence). Trimming shortened V by 3 bases and J by 3 bases, and 12 bases separated the two germline ends. For the CDR3, the DNA is TGCAGTGCTAGTTGGACTCGAAGCTACAATGAGCAGTTCTTC. Its protein product is CSASWTRSYNEQFF.

This sequence joins TRBV29-1 and TRBJ2-1; no clear D. Germline V gives CDR1 SQVTM, CDR2 ANQGSEA. V lost 3 bases and J 6 bases, leaving 15 bases between the germline ends. The CDR3 spans 14 residues. As DNA, the CDR3 is TGCAGCGTTGAGGTCGGGTGGTGGGGCAATGAGCAGTTCTTC. Its translation: CSVEVGWWGNEQFF.

The genes are TRBV9 and TRBJ2-2; D is perhaps TRBD2 (6 bases). Per the germline V gene, CDR1 is SGDLS and CDR2 is YYNGEE. The V end was cut by 3 bases, the J end by 2 bases, with 11 bases between. CDR3 length equals 15 residues. CDR3 loop: CASSGAGSNTGELFF. The CDR3 nucleotides read TGTGCCAGCAGCGGCGCGGGGTCCAACACCGGGGAGCTGTTTTTT.

The chain employs TRBV5-1 and TRBJ2-1; 8 bases match TRBD1. Germline CDR1 reads SGHRS; CDR2 reads YFSETQ. V shed 1 base and J 7 bases; nucleotides not matched to a gene: 10. CDR3 length equals 16 residues. The CDR3 coding sequence is TGCGCCAGCAGCTTGTATCAGGGGGCTGGTTATAATGAGCAGTTCTTC. Translated: CASSLYQGAGYNEQFF.

The chain carries TRBV7-9 and TRBJ2-3; D is unresolved. The V end was cut by 10 bases, the J end by 1 base, with 12 bases between. Looked up from germline, CDR1 is SEHNR and CDR2 is FQNEAQ (reference sequence). This CDR3 has 13 residues. This CDR3 reads CATKDPRTDTQYF. DNA for the CDR3: TGTGCCACTAAAGATCCCCGCACAGATACGCAGTATTTT.

There are many counts of this clonotype. This chain uses TRBV12-3 or TRBV12-4 with TRBJ2-1; 8 nucleotides agree with TRBD2. The CDR3 is 17 amino acids. V trimming: 5 bases; J trimming: 6 bases; junction bases outside the gene matches: 15. The CDR3 DNA reads as TGTGCCAGCAGTCTTCCAGGGCCGGGAGGGCTTTCCAATGAGCAGTTCTTC. This sequence encodes CASSLPGPGGLSNEQFF.

V is TRBV6-1 and J is TRBJ1-4; TRBD1 matches 8 bases. Germline CDR1 MNHNS, CDR2 SASEGT. Losses at the gene ends were 4 bases for V and 8 bases for J; bases not matched to a gene: 9. The CDR3 sequence is 15 residues long. This CDR3 reads CASSAYQGAEEKLFF. DNA for the CDR3: TGTGCCAGCAGTGCCTACCAGGGGGCCGAGGAAAAACTGTTTTTT.

Only a few counts were recorded for this clonotype. The genes are TRBV10-3 and TRBJ2-5, with D hard to call. Trimming shortened V by 0 bases and J by 2 bases, and 7 bases separated the two germline ends. CDR3 length: 14 amino acids. Germline V CDR1 and CDR2: ENHRY, SYGVKD. CDR3 sequence reads: CAISESTRQETQYF. The CDR3 coding sequence is TGTGCCATCAGTGAGTCGACACGACAAGAGACCCAGTACTTC.

This clonotype was seen at least ten times. The chain carries TRBV15 and TRBJ1-3, with D perhaps TRBD1 (5 bases). Trimming pared 0 bases from V and 3 bases from J, leaving 12 bases between. Germline V CDR1 and CDR2: LNHNV, YYDKDF (reference sequence). This CDR3 region has 16 residues. CDR3 protein: CATSRDRGRLGNTIYF. The CDR3 nucleotides are TGTGCCACCAGCAGAGATCGGGGCCGCCTTGGAAACACCATATATTTT.